This TCR beta chain was retrieved from a study of control samples from healthy donors and cancer patients. TCRdb's copy holds only in-frame clones and misses some; the assay was immunoSEQ multiplex PCR. The sample has approximately 190,000 clones. The V end lost 1 base, the J end lost 2 bases, and 14 bases lay between the germline ends. Germline CDR1 is SEHNR and CDR2 is FQNEAQ (reference sequence). This CDR3 is 17 amino acids long. The specimen was blood. This rearrangement joins TRBV7-9 to TRBJ2-2; a possible D gene is TRBD1 (6 bases). The TCR sequence derives from a young woman in good health. DNA for the CDR3: TGTGCCAGCAGCTTAGGATTCAGGGGACCTAACACCGGGGAGCTGTTTTTT. It codes for CASSLGFRGPNTGELFF.